This entry lists 21 T cell receptor beta chains sequenced from one sample in a study of technical replicates of blood from a handful of donors. The repertoire was sequenced with immunoSEQ multiplex PCR; TCRdb's copy has only in-frame clones and lacks some. The data hold tens of thousands of clones, with over 90% observed a single time. The specimen sequenced was T cells isolated from PBMCs. Every receptor here comes from a human donor in good health.

The rearrangement links TRBV29-1 to TRBJ1-3; TRBD1 matches at 9 bases. V shed 5 bases and J 8 bases; nucleotides not matched to a gene: 7. CDR3 size: 13 residues. Germline V lookup: CDR1 SQVTM, CDR2 ANQGSEA. In DNA, the CDR3 is TGCAGCGTTTCCACAGGGGGCGCTTACACCATATATTTT. This sequence encodes CSVSTGGAYTIYF. Full variable domain (missing parts from reference TRBV29-1 and TRBJ1-3): SAVISQKPSRDICQRGTSLTIQCQVDSQVTMMFWYRQQPGQSLTLIATANQGSEATYESGFVIDKFPISRPNLTFSTLTVSNMSPEDSSIYLCSVSTGGAYTIYFGEGSWLTVV.

Here the CDR3 reads CASSLDEVGAWDQPQHF. For the CDR3, the DNA is TGTGCCAGCAGCTTAGATGAAGTAGGGGCATGGGATCAGCCCCAGCATTTT. This chain joins TRBV7-6 and TRBJ1-5; TRBD1 is a possible D gene (5 bases). Germline CDR1 SGHVS, CDR2 FNYEAQ. CDR3 length: 17 residues. V lost 1 base, J lost 5 bases, and 18 bases lay in between.

The V gene is TRBV7-9, the J gene TRBJ2-3, with D maybe TRBD2 (5 bases). This CDR3 is built from 16 residues. The V gene's germline CDR1 is SEHNR and CDR2 FQNEAQ (reference sequence). Between the trimmed V and J ends, which lost 5 bases and 4 bases, there was a span of 19 bases. For the CDR3, the DNA is TGTGCCAGCAGCCCTACTTTAGGAGGCCTCTCAGATACGCAGTATTTT. Translation: CASSPTLGGLSDTQYF.

The chain carries TRBV10-3 and TRBJ2-7, with 8 nucleotides matching TRBD2. The CDR3 is made up of 12 amino acids. V gave up 3 bases and J gave up 5 bases; unmatched junction bases: 0. Germline lookup yields CDR1 ENHRY and CDR2 SYGVKD. The CDR3 DNA is TGTGCCATCAGTGAAGCGGGAGACGAGCAGTACTTC. It encodes CAISEAGDEQYF.

This clone was observed once. The genes are TRBV10-3 and TRBJ2-2, with 12 bases identical to TRBD1. With V trimmed by 11 bases and J by 5 bases, 12 bases remained unmatched. The germline CDR1 and CDR2 sequences are ENHRY and SYGVKD. The CDR3 runs to 16 residues. The CDR3 loop is CAGSGTGGKGTGELFF. In DNA form, the CDR3 reads TGTGCCGGTTCCGGGACAGGGGGCAAAGGGACCGGGGAGCTGTTTTTT.

The chain carries TRBV7-2 and TRBJ2-7, with 10 bases matching TRBD2. The CDR3 loop spans 17 amino acids. Germline V gene data show CDR1 as SGHTA and CDR2 as FQGNSA. The V gene end was trimmed by 5 bases and the J gene end by 3 bases; junction bases not matched to a gene: 13. CDR3 DNA: TGTGCCAGCAGCACCGACTCACTAGCGGGATACTTCTACGAGCAGTACTTC. Residues: CASSTDSLAGYFYEQYF.

The gene calls are TRBV7-8 and TRBJ1-3, with D possibly being TRBD1 (6 bases). Germline V gives CDR1 SGHVS, CDR2 FQNEAQ. There are 14 residues in the CDR3. Deletions cut 3 bases from V and 5 bases from J, with 11 bases between. CDR3 coding DNA: TGTGCCAGCAGCTTTGGACAGATTCGAAACACCATATATTTT. It codes for CASSFGQIRNTIYF.

This chain joins TRBV19 and TRBJ1-5, with 9 nucleotides matching TRBD1. Losses at the gene ends were 6 bases for V and 0 bases for J; bases not matched to a gene: 9. CDR1 LNHDA and CDR2 SQIVND come from the germline V gene (reference sequence). This CDR3 comprises 17 residues. The chain's CDR3 is CASRSTGGAHSNQPQHF. The CDR3 DNA is TGTGCCAGTAGGAGTACAGGGGGCGCGCATAGCAATCAGCCCCAGCATTTT.

The V call is TRBV5-6, the J call TRBJ1-2; D is unclear. The V end was cut by 4 bases, the J end by 4 bases, with 8 bases between. Germline V gene sequence: CDR1 SGHDT, CDR2 YYEEEE. CDR3 length equals 12 residues. The CDR3 reads CASSEYTYGYTF. In DNA, the CDR3 is TGTGCCAGCAGCGAGTATACCTATGGCTACACCTTC.

CDR3 coding DNA: TGTGCCAGCAGCTTCTTTATGAACACTGAAGCTTTCTTT. Residues: CASSFFMNTEAFF. The rearrangement joins TRBV7-2 to TRBJ1-1; D is unresolved. The CDR3 spans 13 residues. Trimming removed 3 bases from V and 0 bases from J, with 5 bases in between. CDR1 and CDR2 (germline): SGHTA, FQGNSA.

The chain carries TRBV6-6 and TRBJ1-1, with no clear D. V shed 0 bases and J shed 2 bases, with 10 bases lying between them. This CDR3 is 15 amino acids long. The germline CDR1 and CDR2 sequences are MNHNY and SVGAGI (reference sequence). CDR3: CASSYSRRVNTEAFF. In nucleotides, the CDR3 is TGTGCCAGCAGTTACTCGAGGAGGGTTAACACTGAAGCTTTCTTT.

The sample holds a few counts of this clone. The V call is TRBV19, the J call TRBJ1-1; D uncertain. The CDR3 runs to 14 residues. Trimming shortened V by 3 bases and J by 1 base, and 9 bases separated the two germline ends. Germline V gene sequence: CDR1 LNHDA, CDR2 SQIVND (reference sequence). The CDR3 DNA reads TGTGCCAGTAGTATCGTATTCGGGAACACTGAAGCTTTCTTT. As protein: CASSIVFGNTEAFF.

The J gene is TRBJ2-1, the V gene TRBV29-1, with 8 nucleotides matching TRBD1. CDR3 length equals 12 residues. V trimming: 4 bases; J trimming: 6 bases; junction bases outside the gene matches: 2. Germline V gene lookup returns CDR1 SQVTM and CDR2 ANQGSEA. Here the CDR3 reads CSVGQGSNEQFF. DNA of the CDR3: TGCAGCGTTGGACAGGGGAGCAATGAGCAGTTCTTC.

V gene TRBV4-2 combines with J gene TRBJ1-1; D unclear. V shed 1 base and J shed 1 base, with 4 bases lying between them. This CDR3 is built from 13 residues. Germline CDR1 and CDR2: LGHNA and YNFKEQ. CDR3 protein: CASSQGKNTEAFF. The CDR3 nucleotides are TGTGCCAGCAGCCAAGGTAAGAACACTGAAGCTTTCTTT.

The chain is built from TRBV5-6 and TRBJ2-7, with 15 bases aligning to TRBD2. The CDR3 spans 19 residues. Germline V gene lookup returns CDR1 SGHDT and CDR2 YYEEEE. V was clipped by 4 bases and J by 5 bases; unmatched bases: 16. The CDR3: CASSPGLAGGGPLPNEQYF. CDR3 sequence (DNA): TGTGCCAGCAGCCCCGGACTAGCGGGAGGGGGACCCCTTCCCAACGAGCAGTACTTC.

The chain couples TRBV7-2 to TRBJ2-3, with D maybe TRBD2 (5 bases). CDR3 length: 16 residues. V lost 1 base and J 2 bases, leaving 13 bases between the germline ends. Germline V gene sequence: CDR1 SGHTA, CDR2 FQGNSA. DNA for the CDR3: TGTGCCAGCAGCTTAGATCGGCGGAGGTCCACAGATACGCAGTATTTT. Amino acid sequence: CASSLDRRRSTDTQYF.

The CDR3, as DNA: TGTGCCAGCAGTTTTTCGGGACATGTCAACTATGGCTACACCTTC. Translated, it gives CASSFSGHVNYGYTF. This rearrangement joins TRBV27 to TRBJ1-2; perhaps TRBD1 as D (6 bases). The length of the CDR3 is 15 residues. The germline V and J ends were trimmed by 3 bases and 2 bases, with 13 bases remaining between them. Germline lookup yields CDR1 MNHEY and CDR2 SMNVEV (reference sequence).

This clone was detected once. The V and J genes are TRBV19 and TRBJ2-1; 8 nucleotides agree with TRBD1. The CDR3 runs 16 residues. V lost 7 bases and J lost 4; bases outside the gene matches: 12. Germline V lookup: CDR1 LNHDA, CDR2 SQIVND (reference sequence). CDR3 in amino acids: CASNPRGRLPYNEQFF. The CDR3 bases are TGTGCCAGTAACCCCAGGGGGCGGCTACCTTACAATGAGCAGTTCTTC.

This sequence joins TRBV10-3 and TRBJ2-1; TRBD2 matches 8 bases. J lost 8 bases, V lost 5 bases, and 11 bases had no gene match. The CDR3 contains 15 residues. CDR1 is ENHRY, CDR2 SYGVKD, per germline. Written as DNA, the CDR3 is TGTGCCATCAGTAGGGGACTAGGTTTTAGCGATGAGCAGTTCTTC. This translates into CAISRGLGFSDEQFF.

The chain combines TRBV10-3 with TRBJ2-7; TRBD2 matches at 8 bases. The CDR3 consists of 16 residues. Germline trimming cut 3 bases from V and 2 bases from J; bases unmatched to any gene: 9. The V gene's germline CDR1 is ENHRY and CDR2 SYGVKD. CDR3 sequence reads: CAISDTGSGLAYEQYF. CDR3 sequence (DNA): TGTGCCATCAGTGACACTGGGTCGGGACTAGCCTACGAGCAGTACTTC.

V usage is TRBV30 and J usage is TRBJ1-2, with a weak D call TRBD1 (5 bases). V lost 6 bases, J lost 4 bases, and 18 bases lay in between. The V gene's germline CDR1 is GTSNPN and CDR2 SVGIG (reference sequence). The CDR3 is 14 residues long. The CDR3 DNA reads as TGTGCCTGCACCCCGGGACTTATGAGCTATGGCTACACCTTC. The encoded protein is CACTPGLMSYGYTF.